The following is a T cell receptor beta chain sequence with its context. The data originate from a study of blood T cell repertoires in COVID-19. For the study at large: Sample material is recorded as cDNA or gDNA derived from T cells, B-cell-depleted T cells, or PBMCs.

Cohorts were based on clinical histories the participants reported. In the original analysis: Estimation of nucleated cell counts was performed using reference gene primer amplification. Sequenced by immunoSEQ multiplex PCR; TCRdb stores in-frame clones only, minus some. V and J calls and clone size are those listed in that table; D and trimming were worked out from the DNA. The repertoire holds some 200,000 clones, with 87% as singletons. The CDR3 runs 14 residues. With 5 bases removed from V and 0 bases from J, the gap between germline ends came to 7 bases. Per the germline V gene, CDR1 is MDHEN and CDR2 is SYDVKM.

The material sequenced was PBMCs or T cells enriched from blood (not recorded which). The sequence was obtained from a man aged 25-45 years in a cohort exposed to, infected with or recovered from COVID-19 (not recorded which). The rearrangement joins TRBV28 to TRBJ1-4; the D is unclear. This chain's CDR3 is CASSRTATNEKLFF. Here the CDR3 DNA reads TGTGCCAGCAGTAGGACTGCAACTAATGAAAAACTGTTTTTT.